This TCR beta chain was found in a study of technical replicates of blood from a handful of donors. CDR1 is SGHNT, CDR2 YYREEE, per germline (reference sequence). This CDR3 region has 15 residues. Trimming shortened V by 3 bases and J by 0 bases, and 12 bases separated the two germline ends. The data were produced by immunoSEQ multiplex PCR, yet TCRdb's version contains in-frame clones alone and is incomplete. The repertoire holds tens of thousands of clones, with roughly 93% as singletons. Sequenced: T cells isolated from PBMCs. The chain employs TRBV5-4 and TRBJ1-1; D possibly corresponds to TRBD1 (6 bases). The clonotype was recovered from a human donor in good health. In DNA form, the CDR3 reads TGTGCCAGCAGCTGGGGGCAGGCAATGAACACTGAAGCTTTCTTT. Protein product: CASSWGQAMNTEAFF.